This is a list of T cell receptor beta chains from one sample in a study of blood T cells in healthy people across ages. TCRdb processed the 5' RACE reads anew with MiXCR; each CDR3 protein has one entry. The sample contains more than 700,000 distinct CDR3 sequences, roughly 50% of which appear only once. Sequencing was performed on blood. The receptors originated from an elderly man in good health. The CDR3 runs from the conserved cysteine through the conserved F or W. A D gene is named only where the DNA matches it firmly. Expanded clones get a size class; other rows say once, few or many, or leave the size out.

D,size,J,V,DNA,CDR3
TRBD1,many,TRBJ2-1,TRBV5-5,TGTGCCAGCAGCAAGGACAGGGGGGACCCCTACAATGAGCAGTTCTTC,CASSKDRGDPYNEQFF
.,few,TRBJ2-4,TRBV20-1,TGCAGTGCTAGACAGGCCAGCGTTCACATTCAGTACTTC,CSARQASVHIQYF
.,.,TRBJ2-1,TRBV20-1,TGCAGTGCCAGTCCGGGGTCCTTCAATGAGCAGTTCTTC,CSASPGSFNEQFF
.,.,TRBJ2-1,TRBV3-1,TGTGCCAGCAGCCAAGCCGGCGAATACTCCTACAATGAGCAGTTCTTC,CASSQAGEYSYNEQFF
.,.,TRBJ2-2,TRBV7-2,TGTGCCAGCAGCAATTACAGGGCAGGGGAGCTGTTTTTT,CASSNYRAGELFF
.,once,TRBJ1-3,TRBV29-1,TGCAGCGTTCTAGGGGGGGCTGACACCATATATTTT,CSVLGGADTIYF
TRBD2,.,TRBJ2-4,TRBV4-1,TGCGCCAGCAGCCGAGATCTCCCGGGAGGGGGAGCCAAAAACATTCAGTACTTC,CASSRDLPGGGAKNIQYF
.,many,TRBJ2-7,TRBV25-1,TGTGCCAGCAGTCCCCGGGCAAGGCCCTACGAGCAGTACTTC,CASSPRARPYEQYF
.,few,TRBJ1-2,TRBV3-1,TGTGCCAGCAGCCAAGACAGGGTACGGGGCTACACCTTC,CASSQDRVRGYTF
.,.,TRBJ2-7,TRBV20-1,TGCAGTGCTAGGGAGTCGCCCTCCTACGAGCAGTACTTC,CSARESPSYEQYF
TRBD1,.,TRBJ2-7,TRBV2,TGTGCCAGCATCGACAGGGCCGGGTACGAGCAGTACTTC,CASIDRAGYEQYF
.,few,TRBJ2-2,TRBV25-1,TGTGCCAGCAGTGAATTTAGGCAGAACACCGGGGAGCTGTTTTTT,CASSEFRQNTGELFF
.,.,TRBJ2-3,TRBV10-3,TGTGCCATCGGTGTTAGCCAGACAGATACGCAGTATTTT,CAIGVSQTDTQYF
.,few,TRBJ2-7,TRBV29-1,TGCAGCGTTGTCCGCGGGTCTACCGAGCAGTACTTC,CSVVRGSTEQYF
TRBD2,few,TRBJ2-3,TRBV20-1,TGCAGTGCTAGTAAGCTCGGTGCGGGAGTAAGTGGCGCAGATACGCAGTATTTT,CSASKLGAGVSGADTQYF
.,few,TRBJ2-3,TRBV7-3,TGTGCCAGCAGCCCTTTGGTTAGAGCAGATAACACGCAGTATTTT,CASSPLVRADNTQYF
TRBD2,few,TRBJ2-1,TRBV2,TGTGCCAGCAGTGAAGCCCTAGCGGAGGTGGAGTTCTTC,CASSEALAEVEFF
TRBD1,few,TRBJ2-7,TRBV5-1,TGCGCCAGCAGCGTCCTCGGGACAGCCTTGAAGGGTGGAGAGCAGTACTTC,CASSVLGTALKGGEQYF
.,.,TRBJ2-7,TRBV20-1,TGCAGTGCTAGGCGAACGCTCGGGAATCGCGAGCAGTACTTC,CSARRTLGNREQYF
TRBD1,.,TRBJ2-7,TRBV5-1,TGCGCCAGCAGCTCAAAGGGACAGGGCGGGACACCGGTGAAGGACGAGCAGTACTTC,CASSSKGQGGTPVKDEQYF
TRBD2,few,TRBJ2-4,TRBV3-1,TGTGCCAGCAGCCAAGATGGCGGGAGTTCGTACATTCAGTACTTC,CASSQDGGSSYIQYF
.,.,TRBJ2-7,TRBV12-3/TRBV12-4,TGTGCCAACAGGCCGCGCGGGTCGTTGTACGAGCAGTACTTC,CANRPRGSLYEQYF
TRBD1,.,TRBJ2-7,TRBV29-1,TGCAGCGCCCGTCGCTTGGGACAGGGCTACGAGCAGTACTTC,CSARRLGQGYEQYF
TRBD2,.,TRBJ2-1,TRBV5-1,TGCGCCAGCAGCTTGGTAACGGGAGGGATTTCCAATGAGCAGTTCTTC,CASSLVTGGISNEQFF
.,.,TRBJ2-2,TRBV5-6,TGTGCCAGCAGCTTGGCCCCCAGACCCACCGGGGAGCTGTTTTTT,CASSLAPRPTGELFF
TRBD1,.,TRBJ1-5,TRBV29-1,TGCAGCGTTGTTGACAGGGGAGGGCAGCCCCAGCATTTT,CSVVDRGGQPQHF
.,once,TRBJ1-6,TRBV28,TGTGCCAGCAGTTTATCTGGCAGCTATAATTCACCCCTCCACTTT,CASSLSGSYNSPLHF
TRBD1,few,TRBJ2-7,TRBV24-1,TGTGCCACCAGTGATGACACCGGGACAGCCGGGGAGCAGTACTTC,CATSDDTGTAGEQYF
.,.,TRBJ2-3,TRBV25-1,TGTGCCAGCAGTGGAAGGACATACGCAGATACGCAGTATTTT,CASSGRTYADTQYF
.,.,TRBJ2-7,TRBV2,TGTGCCAGCAGTGAAGCTCGGCCTTCCCTCTACGAGCAGTACTTC,CASSEARPSLYEQYF
.,once,TRBJ1-4,TRBV11-2,TGTGCCAGCAGCTACGGGAGCACAACTAATGAAAAACTGTTTTTT,CASSYGSTTNEKLFF
TRBD2,few,TRBJ2-1,TRBV27,TGTGCCAGCAGTTTATTCACTAGCGGGAGTACGGGTGAGCAGTTCTTC,CASSLFTSGSTGEQFF
.,few,TRBJ1-2,TRBV6-5,TGTGCCAGCAGTTACTCGGGCAGCCAATTTTATGGCTACACCTTC,CASSYSGSQFYGYTF
.,.,TRBJ2-1,TRBV3-1,TGTGCCAGCAGCCAAGATGTCGGCACCTACAATGAGCAGTTCTTC,CASSQDVGTYNEQFF
.,few,TRBJ1-6,TRBV11-1,TGTGCCAGCAGCTTAACATCGGGCTCACCCCTCCACTTT,CASSLTSGSPLHF
.,few,TRBJ2-5,TRBV11-2,TGTGCCAGCACCTTGGGTGGGGGGAACCAAGAGACCCAGTACTTC,CASTLGGGNQETQYF
TRBD1,once,TRBJ1-1,TRBV5-6,TGTGCCACCAAAATTAAGGACAGGGTCGGTACTGAAGCTTTCTTT,CATKIKDRVGTEAFF
TRBD1,few,TRBJ2-7,TRBV20-1,TGCAGTGCTAGCAGACAGGGGGCTCGCGAGCAGTACTTC,CSASRQGAREQYF
.,few,TRBJ2-5,TRBV3-1,TGTGCCAGCAGCCAACCCCAAGAGACCCAGTACTTC,CASSQPQETQYF
.,.,TRBJ2-7,TRBV11-2,TGTGCCAGCAGACGAGGAGACGCCTACGAGCAGTACTTC,CASRRGDAYEQYF
TRBD1,.,TRBJ2-1,TRBV5-1,TGCGCCAGCTCGGGACAGGGTTTGGGTGAGCAGTTCTTC,CASSGQGLGEQFF
TRBD1,.,TRBJ1-2,TRBV27,TGTGCCAGCAGGAGACAGGGTGATAAAGCTAACTATGGCTACACCTTC,CASRRQGDKANYGYTF
.,.,TRBJ1-1,TRBV27,TGTGCCAGCAGTCCGGGGTCTCAGGAAGCTTTCTTT,CASSPGSQEAFF
TRBD1,.,TRBJ2-1,TRBV29-1,TGCAGCGTCCTGCAGGGGGCCGAGACCCAGTTCTTC,CSVLQGAETQFF
.,.,TRBJ2-3,TRBV20-1,TGCAGTGGAGACTCACCTAGCACAGATACGCAGTATTTT,CSGDSPSTDTQYF
TRBD1,.,TRBJ1-2,TRBV7-9,TGTGCCGGCAGCACACCGGGACAGGGCGGTGGCTACACCTTC,CAGSTPGQGGGYTF
.,.,TRBJ2-7,TRBV2,TGTGCCAGCAGGAAGACAGTTCTAGCGTTTTCCCGGGGCGAGCAGTACTTC,CASRKTVLAFSRGEQYF
.,once,TRBJ1-6,TRBV12-3/TRBV12-4,TGTGCCAGCAGCTCGACCTCGCGCAATTCACCCCTCCACTTT,CASSSTSRNSPLHF
.,.,TRBJ2-6,TRBV20-1,TGCAGTGCTAGAGATCTCGGCTACGGGGCTGGGGCCAACGTCCTGACTTTC,CSARDLGYGAGANVLTF
TRBD2,.,TRBJ2-1,TRBV5-1,TGCGCCAGCAGCTCCGCAGCGGGAGGATGGGATGAGCAGTTCTTC,CASSSAAGGWDEQFF
TRBD2,few,TRBJ2-1,TRBV6-6,TGTGCCAGCAGTTACGGAATGATAGCGGGAGTTTGGAATGAGCAGTTCTTC,CASSYGMIAGVWNEQFF
.,.,TRBJ1-6,TRBV7-2,TGTGCCAGCAGCTCCACATCTAATTCACCCCTCCACTTT,CASSSTSNSPLHF
.,.,TRBJ2-4,TRBV29-1,TGCAGCGTTGGCTTTGTGGGTCCCTATGGGTACATTCAGTACTTC,CSVGFVGPYGYIQYF
.,few,TRBJ2-7,TRBV6-6,TGTGCCAGCAGTTACGGTCGGACAGTCATCTACGAGCAGTACTTC,CASSYGRTVIYEQYF
.,.,TRBJ2-7,TRBV2,TGTGCCAGCAGTGAAGCACCCCCTAGCTTAGGTGAGCAGTACTTC,CASSEAPPSLGEQYF
.,.,TRBJ2-3,TRBV6-1,TGTGCCAGCTTGGACCTAAACTTTCACAGAGACGCGTATTTT,CASLDLNFHRDAYF
TRBD1,few,TRBJ1-3,TRBV6-6,TGTGCCAGCAGCCGCGGACAGGGGGTCGGAAACACCATATATTTT,CASSRGQGVGNTIYF